Listed below are T cell receptor beta chains from one sample, sequenced in a study of shared clonotypes between healthy human individuals. Assay used: immunoSEQ multiplex PCR; TCRdb lists only in-frame clones, some missing. Here the sample spans about 490,000 clones, about 82% being singletons. Sequences were obtained from PBMCs. All receptors come from a woman in her forties in good health. Some clones in this sample may be carry-over from other donors' samples. CDR3s leave out the opening cysteine and the closing phenylalanine or tryptophan.

V gene	J gene	CDR3 protein
TRBV4-3	TRBJ2-1	ASSAINLISYNEQF
TRBV5-6	TRBJ2-7	AGSLGQGARYEQY
TRBV7-7	TRBJ2-7	ASSYRGSGEQY
TRBV10-3	TRBJ1-3	ATGTGSGNTIY
TRBV5-1	TRBJ1-3	ASSTGSLRNTIY
TRBV4-2	TRBJ1-3	ASSQEAGGNTIY
TRBV7-2	TRBJ2-2	ASSPPRGLSTGELF
TRBV27	TRBJ1-1	ASSTPRGLNTEAF
TRBV10-2	TRBJ1-1	ASNIGGDTEAF
TRBV28	TRBJ2-2	ASSLYSETGELF
TRBV29-1	TRBJ2-1	SVGRGASHNEQF
TRBV10-3	TRBJ2-1	ATASSGGMLYNEQF
TRBV21-1	TRBJ2-3	ASSKVGTGTDTQY
TRBV4-3	TRBJ1-3	ASSHHPTRGENTIY
TRBV5-1	TRBJ2-1	ASAEYNEQF
TRBV6-4	TRBJ1-1	ASRSLTGQNTEAF
TRBV28	TRBJ2-7	ASRTALGPHEQY
TRBV30	TRBJ2-3	AWSVAVDTQY
TRBV19	TRBJ2-2	ASSTLPITRSATGELF
TRBV5-8	TRBJ1-2	ASRTGQGRRANYGYT
TRBV19	TRBJ1-4	ASSRQTATNEKLF
TRBV7-3	TRBJ2-2	ASKVSGGTGELF